This T cell receptor beta chain comes out of a study of OX40 agonist ivuxolimab in advanced cancers. For the wider study: Ivuxolimab was an agonistic, fully human IgG2 monoclonal antibody directed against OX40 (CD134), a costimulatory receptor. In the dose-escalation cohort, 70% to 90% of patients were male, and the mean age was around 60 years with a range of about 20 to 80. Intravenous ivuxolimab was administered to patients every 2 weeks at six dose levels: 0.01, 0.1, 0.3, 1.5, 3 and 10 mg/kg. Partial responses occurred in three dose-escalation patients: two with cutaneous melanoma and one with hepatocellular carcinoma. Among the approximately 54 dose-escalation patients, about 19 had hepatocellular carcinoma, approximately 15 melanoma, 9 renal cell carcinoma and 9 head and neck cancer. Patients were allowed to have had prior anti-PD-1, anti-PD-L1 or anti-CTLA-4 therapy, and approximately 40% of the dose-escalation patients had been treated with checkpoint inhibitors. The paper covers the monotherapy dose-escalation part of the phase I ivuxolimab trial, which included N of about 50 patients. The point of sequencing TCRbeta in the periphery was to test whether ivuxolimab changed TCR sequence diversity and drove clonal T-cell expansion. Here is what the overall study found, with its caveats: At doses of 0.1 to 3.0 mg/kg, clonal expansion of both CD4+ and CD8+ blood T cells was observed from baseline to week 6. In the 0.1-3.0 mg/kg groups, partial responders had among the lowest normalized peripheral clonal expansion, particularly in CD8+ T cells. On average, CD8+ T cells showed more expanded clones than CD4+ T cells after ivuxolimab. Low levels of normalized T-cell clonal expansion were also seen in some patients who did not respond. The antigen specificity of the peripheral T cells that underwent clonal expansion was not determined.

With respect to this clone: Its antigen is not yet known. Base qualities are missing; no much larger clone stands one base away.

For sequencing of the TCRbeta CDR3 region, genomic DNA was extracted from the sorted cells. The immunoSEQ Assay was used for sequencing of TCRbeta CDR3 regions. TCRdb took this table from immuneACCESS and kept in-frame rearrangements with V and J called. Such tables lack part of the clones; where checked against another copy, unresolved V genes explain under half of the gap, and the rest is unexplained. The sample yields roughly 70,000 clones; 80% to 90% were counted once. The ten largest clonotypes hold 2.8% of the sample. The CDR3 spans 14 residues, from the cysteine through the phenylalanine. Left in the record is the CDR3 DNA by itself, 42 bases read in frame from the first base. Looking up the germline V gene yields CDR1 SGHTA and CDR2 FQGNSA. Germline trimming: 5 bases from V, 6 bases from J; junction bases outside gene matches: 5. Patients with autoimmune disease history or receiving systemic immunosuppression were excluded from the trial. In every dose cohort, peripheral blood was drawn for TCR sequencing at baseline, cycle 4 day 1, and cycle 7 day 1. The samples were taken from a phase I, first-in-human, multicenter, open-label dose-escalation trial of ivuxolimab. The trial enrolled adults with locally advanced or metastatic head and neck squamous cell, hepatocellular, melanoma or renal cell carcinoma. Before TCR sequencing, CD4+ T cells and CD8+ T cells were sorted from peripheral blood as separate populations.

The chain links TRBV7-2 with TRBJ1-4; 8 central bases correspond to TRBD1. The sequencing used CD4+ or CD8+ T cells sorted from blood, collected in a trial of the OX40 agonist ivuxolimab. The source of this sequence is an adult with an advanced solid tumor such as melanoma, head and neck, liver or kidney cancer. The bases read TGTGCCAGCAGCCCCGACAGGGGCGATGAAAAACTGTTTTTT. Translated, it reads CASSPDRGDEKLFF.